These 2 T cell receptor beta chains share one sample of origin, sequenced in a study of post-analysis software for immune sequencing data. For these TCRs, the target antigens are not known. General study points: Among several TRBV segments more frequent in patients than controls were TRBV5-6, TRBV5-1 and TRBV20-1.

Libraries were made from TCR beta cDNA, and they carried unique molecular identifiers. Each CDR3 protein gets one entry after TCRdb re-called the PCR reads with MiXCR. Of hundreds of thousands of distinct CDR3 sequences in the sample, roughly 47% are singletons; the top ten hold 1.5% to 2%. The sample taken for sequencing was blood. The receptors stem from a girl aged 5-17 years with multiple sclerosis.

The chain couples TRBV5-1 to TRBJ2-1; D uncertain. Germline V lookup: CDR1 SGHRS, CDR2 YFSETQ. The CDR3 contains 14 residues. With 5 bases removed from V and 0 bases from J, the gap between germline ends came to 9 bases. CDR3 nucleotides: TGCGCCAGCAGAAGCCTGAGCTCCTACAATGAGCAGTTCTTC. It specifies CASRSLSSYNEQFF.

This rearrangement joins TRBV12-3 or TRBV12-4 to TRBJ2-2; D unclear. CDR3 length: 11 residues. The V and J ends lost 4 bases and 7 bases respectively, with 4 bases between them. The CDR3 nucleotides read TGTGCCAGCAGTTCCTTCGGGGAGCTGTTTTTT. Amino acids: CASSSFGELFF.